This T cell receptor (beta chain) was identified during a study of shared clonotypes between healthy human individuals. V lost 6 bases and J lost 0; bases outside the gene matches: 6. Germline V gene sequence: CDR1 LNHDA, CDR2 SQIVND (reference sequence). The length of the CDR3 is 15 residues. Here immunoSEQ multiplex PCR was the method, and the copy in TCRdb shows in-frame clones only, minus some. The data hold roughly 500,000 clones, with roughly 78% observed a single time. This chain links TRBV19 with TRBJ1-1, with 8 positions matching TRBD1. The specimen was PBMCs. This TCR was recovered from a woman aged 40 to 50 in good health. Some clones in this sample may be carry-over from other donors' samples. The CDR3 DNA reads as TGTGCCAGTAGGATTAGGACAGGGATGAACACTGAAGCTTTCTTT. Its translation: CASRIRTGMNTEAFF.